This T cell receptor beta chain derives from a study of graft-versus-host responses after intestinal transplantation. Sequencing was performed with immunoSEQ multiplex PCR; in TCRdb, only in-frame clones are kept and a portion is missing. The repertoire includes 49,000 or so clones, approximately 92% of them detected once, and 5% to 7% sits in the top ten. From germline, CDR1 is MDHEN and CDR2 SYDVKM. CDR3 size: 12 residues. Trimming took 8 bases from V and 3 from J, leaving 8 bases between them. J is TRBJ1-5 and V is TRBV28; D gene unclear. Sequencing used PBMCs, obtained more than 750 days after a first intestinal transplant, on the day of a second. The clonotype originates from a human patient who received an intestinal transplant, so some T cells may come from the graft donor. The CDR3 reads CASERLNQPQHF. The CDR3 nucleotides read TGTGCCAGCGAGCGCCTCAATCAGCCCCAGCATTTT.